This TCR beta chain originates from a study of blood T cell repertoires in COVID-19. Study-level information: Collection of acute and convalescent COVID-19 samples took place in the United States, Italy and Spain.

Under the authors' procedure: Nucleated cell counts were estimated from reference gene primer amplification. The repertoire was sequenced with immunoSEQ multiplex PCR; TCRdb's copy has only in-frame clones and lacks some. The V and J calls and the clone size are those of that table, but D and trimming were determined from the DNA. Of 200,000 to 300,000 clones listed, under 90% are singletons. Trimming cost V 2 bases and J 2 bases; bases outside gene matches: 6. The CDR3 extends over 15 amino acids. The germline V gene encodes CDR1 MNHEY and CDR2 SVGEGT. Individuals aged roughly 18 to 95 years were recruited from 20 to 25 US areas.

This chain links TRBV6-2 or TRBV6-3 with TRBJ2-7; 7 nucleotides match TRBD2. The sample taken for sequencing was PBMCs or T cells enriched from blood (not recorded which). This clonotype was obtained from a woman younger than 45 with acute COVID-19. The CDR3 DNA reads as TGTGCCAGCAGTTACGGAGCGGGGATAACCTACGAGCAGTACTTC. This codes for CASSYGAGITYEQYF.